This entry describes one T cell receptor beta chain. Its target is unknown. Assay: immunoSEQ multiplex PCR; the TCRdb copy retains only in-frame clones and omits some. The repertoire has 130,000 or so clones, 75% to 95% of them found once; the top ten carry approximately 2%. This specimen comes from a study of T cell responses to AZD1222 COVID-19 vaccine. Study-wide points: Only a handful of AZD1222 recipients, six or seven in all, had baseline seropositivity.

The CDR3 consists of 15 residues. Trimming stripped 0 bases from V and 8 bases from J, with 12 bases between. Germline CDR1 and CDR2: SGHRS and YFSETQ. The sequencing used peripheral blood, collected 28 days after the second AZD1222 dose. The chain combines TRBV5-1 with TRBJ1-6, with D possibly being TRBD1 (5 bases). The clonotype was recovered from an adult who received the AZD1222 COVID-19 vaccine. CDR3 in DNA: TGCGCCAGCAGCTTGGCCAGGGCCAGAGATTCACCCCTCCACTTT. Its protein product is CASSLARARDSPLHF.